Included here is one T cell receptor (beta chain) sequence, with context. These data are taken from a study of long-term antiretroviral therapy in people with HIV. Survey-level resolution applied to immunoSEQ assay v3.0. Per-sample TRB depth target: about 35,000-50,000 T-cell genomes. Repertoires were generated with immunoSEQ multiplex PCR, while TCRdb's copy carries only in-frame clones and drops some. This sample has about 25,000 clones, with roughly 85% found just once. Specimen: unsorted PBMCs, collected 1.2 years after starting antiretroviral therapy. The clonotype comes from a man aged 50 to 60 with HIV.

The CDR3 region has the DNA TGTGCCAGCAGTGAGGTGTCTGGGAGGGATACGCAGTATTTT. Amino acids: CASSEVSGRDTQYF. The chain couples TRBV6-4 to TRBJ2-3, with D tentatively TRBD2 (6 bases). Germline CDR1 reads MRHNA; CDR2 reads SNTAGT. Trimming pared 3 bases from V and 6 bases from J, leaving 13 bases between. CDR3 size: 14 residues.